The source of this T cell receptor (beta chain) is a study of OX40 agonist ivuxolimab in advanced cancers. Using immunoSEQ multiplex PCR, the repertoire was profiled, and TCRdb retains in-frame clones only, with some absent. The sample consists of about 7,800 clones, roughly 66% of them appearing once. The clonotype was recovered from an adult with an advanced solid tumor such as melanoma, head and neck, liver or kidney cancer. The input for sequencing was CD4+ or CD8+ T cells sorted from blood, taken in a trial of the OX40 agonist ivuxolimab.

The DNA for the CDR3 is TGTGCCATCAGTGAGGGGTCCACCGGGGAGCTGTTTTTT. It codes for CAISEGSTGELFF. The V and J genes are TRBV10-3 and TRBJ2-2, with no clear D. Looked up from germline, CDR1 is ENHRY and CDR2 is SYGVKD. The V and J ends lost 2 bases and 4 bases respectively, with 5 bases between them. There are 13 residues in the CDR3.